This record looks at one TCR beta chain sequence and its context. CDR3 length equals 15 residues. CDR1 SGHTA and CDR2 FQGNSA come from the germline V gene. The germline V and J ends were trimmed by 5 bases and 4 bases, with 17 bases remaining between them. This record comes from a study of blood T cell repertoires in COVID-19. The method was immunoSEQ multiplex PCR; TCRdb's version includes in-frame clones alone and lacks a portion of them. The data show over 70,000 clones, almost 90% seen once. The sequenced sample was peripheral blood. The chain carries TRBV7-2 and TRBJ2-5; a possible D gene is TRBD1 (7 bases). The clonotype was recovered from a woman older than 75 with active or convalescent COVID-19. The CDR3 loop is CASSRGTVSLETQYF. The DNA for the CDR3 is TGTGCCAGCAGCCGGGGGACAGTTAGCTTAGAGACCCAGTACTTC. The full variable domain, rest sourced from reference TRBV7-2 and TRBJ2-5, is GAGVSQSPSNKVTEKGKDVELRCDPISGHTALYWYRQSLGQGLEFLIYFQGNSAPDKSGLPSDRFSAERTGGSVSTLTIQRTQQEDSAVYLCASSRGTVSLETQYFGPGTRLLVL.